Shown below are 5 T cell receptor beta chains from a single sample sequenced in a study of graft-versus-host responses after intestinal transplantation. Assay: immunoSEQ multiplex PCR; the TCRdb copy retains only in-frame clones and omits some. This sample has some 96,000 clones; about nine tenths occur once, and the top ten carry 15% to 20%. The specimen comprised PBMCs, sampled roughly 450 days after intestinal transplant. Receptor source: a human patient who received an intestinal transplant, so some T cells may come from the graft donor.

DNA of the CDR3: TGTGCCAGCAGCTTGGGGGCCAGGGACAGGACTGAAGCTTTCTTT. It specifies CASSLGARDRTEAFF. The chain couples TRBV5-8 to TRBJ1-1, with TRBD1 matching 8 bases. The V and J ends lost 0 bases and 5 bases, in that order; junction bases with no gene match: 6. This CDR3 is 15 amino acids long. Germline V gene data show CDR1 as SGHTS and CDR2 as YDEGEE.

This clone was seen just once. The chain carries TRBV5-6 and TRBJ1-2, with 7 bases identical to TRBD1. CDR1 SGHDT and CDR2 YYEEEE come from the germline V gene. V lost 0 bases, J lost 5 bases, and 13 bases stayed unmatched. The CDR3 contains 17 residues. For the CDR3, the DNA is TGTGCCAGCAGCTTGGCGGGACAGTATGCGCGGGAGTATGGCTACACCTTC. This gives the protein CASSLAGQYAREYGYTF.

This sequence joins TRBV4-1 and TRBJ1-5, with D tentatively TRBD1 (5 bases). This CDR3 has 17 residues. V was pared by 0 bases and J by 2 bases, with 14 bases between. Germline V gene data show CDR1 as MGHRA and CDR2 as YSYEKL. CDR3 in amino acids: CASSQDLWDGRNQPQHF. The CDR3, as DNA: TGCGCCAGCAGCCAAGATCTTTGGGACGGCCGCAATCAGCCCCAGCATTTT.

This sequence joins TRBV7-3 and TRBJ1-1; no reliable D call. Per the germline V gene, CDR1 is SGHTA and CDR2 is FQGTGA. V shed 5 bases and J shed 0 bases, with 7 bases lying between them. This CDR3 contains 13 residues. CDR3 residues: CASSPSMNTEAFF. CDR3 coding DNA: TGTGCCAGCAGCCCCTCCATGAACACTGAAGCTTTCTTT.

The chain is built from TRBV9 and TRBJ1-4; TRBD1 is a possible D gene (5 bases). There are 16 residues in the CDR3. V lost 0 bases, J lost 4 bases, and 13 bases lay in between. Germline V gene sequence: CDR1 SGDLS, CDR2 YYNGEE. The CDR3, as DNA: TGTGCCAGCAGCGTAGGGGCCAGGGACTATAATGAAAAACTGTTTTTT. Translation gives CASSVGARDYNEKLFF.